Detailed here is one T cell receptor beta chain. Its antigen is not known. A second PCR of 7 to 11 cycles used a sample-barcoded 5' primer and a J-beta primer mix. TCRdb fed the 5' RACE reads into MiXCR, producing one record per CDR3 protein. The data contain 1.5 million to 2 million distinct CDR3 sequences, approximately 30% of them singletons. The source of the sample is a study of blood T cells in healthy people across ages. The study, taken as a whole, reports: It was the long-lived donors that had more naive CD4+ cells and higher diversity than aged donors.

This CDR3 has 14 residues. Trimming cost V 7 bases and J 3 bases, with 15 bases left between them. CDR1 ENHRY and CDR2 SYGVKD come from the germline V gene. The sequencing sample was made of blood. The receptor comes from a woman aged 25 to 39 in good health. The chain combines TRBV10-3 with TRBJ1-1; D is unresolved. DNA of the CDR3: TGTGCCATCAAAGTAGGTCCGTTGGACACTGAAGCTTTCTTT. It translates to CAIKVGPLDTEAFF.